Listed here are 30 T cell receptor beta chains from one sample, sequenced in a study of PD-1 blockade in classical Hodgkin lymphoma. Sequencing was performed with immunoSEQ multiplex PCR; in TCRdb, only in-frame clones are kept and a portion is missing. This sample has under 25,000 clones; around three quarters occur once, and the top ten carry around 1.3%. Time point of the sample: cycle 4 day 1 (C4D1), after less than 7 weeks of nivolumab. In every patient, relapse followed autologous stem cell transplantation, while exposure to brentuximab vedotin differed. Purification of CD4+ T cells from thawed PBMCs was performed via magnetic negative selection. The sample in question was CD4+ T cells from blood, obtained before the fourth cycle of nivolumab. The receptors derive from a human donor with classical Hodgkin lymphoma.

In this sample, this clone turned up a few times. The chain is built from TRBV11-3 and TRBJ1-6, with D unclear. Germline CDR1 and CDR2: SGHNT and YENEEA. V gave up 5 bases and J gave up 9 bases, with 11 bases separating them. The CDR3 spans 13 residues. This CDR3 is CASSPDGLSPLHF. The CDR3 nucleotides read TGTGCCAGCAGCCCGGACGGACTTTCACCCCTCCACTTT. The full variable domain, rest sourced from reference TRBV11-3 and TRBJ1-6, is EAGVVQSPRYKIIEKKQPVAFWCNPISGHNTLYWYLQNLGQGPELLIRYENEEAVDDSQLPKDRFSAERLKGVDSTLKIQPAELGDSAVYLCASSPDGLSPLHFGNGTRLTVT.

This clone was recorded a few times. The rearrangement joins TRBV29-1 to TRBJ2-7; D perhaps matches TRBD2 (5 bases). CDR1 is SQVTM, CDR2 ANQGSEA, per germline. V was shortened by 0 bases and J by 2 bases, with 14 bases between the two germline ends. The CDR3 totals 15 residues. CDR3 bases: TGCAGCGTTGAAGATCCTGGGAGTATAACCTACGAGCAGTACTTC. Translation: CSVEDPGSITYEQYF.

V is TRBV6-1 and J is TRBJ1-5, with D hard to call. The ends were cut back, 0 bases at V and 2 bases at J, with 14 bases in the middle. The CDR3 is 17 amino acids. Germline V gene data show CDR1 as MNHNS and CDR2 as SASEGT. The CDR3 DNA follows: TGTGCCAGCAGTGAAGCCGCGGGCGGGGATGGCAATCAGCCCCAGCATTTT. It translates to CASSEAAGGDGNQPQHF.

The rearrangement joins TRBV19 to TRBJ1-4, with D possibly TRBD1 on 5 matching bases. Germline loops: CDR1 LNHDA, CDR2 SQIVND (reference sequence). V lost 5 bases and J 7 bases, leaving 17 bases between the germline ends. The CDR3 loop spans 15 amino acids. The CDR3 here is CASSGSRQGGEKLFF. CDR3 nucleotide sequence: TGTGCCAGTAGTGGATCGCGGCAGGGAGGTGAAAAACTGTTTTTT. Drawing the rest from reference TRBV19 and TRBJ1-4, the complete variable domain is DGGITQSPKYLFRKEGQNVTLSCEQNLNHDAMYWYRQDPGQGLRLIYYSQIVNDFQKGDIAEGYSVSREKKESFPLTVTSAQKNPTAFYLCASSGSRQGGEKLFFGSGTQLSVL.

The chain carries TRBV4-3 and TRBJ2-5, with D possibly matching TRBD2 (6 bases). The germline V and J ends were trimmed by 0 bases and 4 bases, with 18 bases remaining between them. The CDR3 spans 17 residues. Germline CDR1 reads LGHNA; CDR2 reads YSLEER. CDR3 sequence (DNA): TGCGCCAGCAGCCAAGATCTTTCGGGGGAAGGCGCAGAGACCCAGTACTTC. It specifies CASSQDLSGEGAETQYF.

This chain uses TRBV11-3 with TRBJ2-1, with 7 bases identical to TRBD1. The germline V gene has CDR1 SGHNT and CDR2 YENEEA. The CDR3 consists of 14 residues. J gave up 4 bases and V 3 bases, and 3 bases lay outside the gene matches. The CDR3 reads CASSLGQQYNEQFF. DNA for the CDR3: TGTGCCAGCAGCTTGGGACAGCAATACAATGAGCAGTTCTTC.

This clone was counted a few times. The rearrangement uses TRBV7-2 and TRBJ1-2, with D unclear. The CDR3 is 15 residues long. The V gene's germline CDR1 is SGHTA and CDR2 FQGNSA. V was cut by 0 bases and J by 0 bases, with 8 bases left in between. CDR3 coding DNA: TGTGCCAGCAGCTTAGCGCCCATAGCTAACTATGGCTACACCTTC. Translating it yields CASSLAPIANYGYTF.

CDR3 coding DNA: TGTGCCAGCTCACCGATGGTAGCCAAAAACATTCAGTACTTC. Amino acid sequence: CASSPMVAKNIQYF. The gene calls are TRBV18 and TRBJ2-4, with no clear D. From germline, CDR1 is KGHSH and CDR2 LQKENI. V was trimmed by 3 bases and J by 0 bases, leaving 6 bases between them. The CDR3 extends over 14 amino acids.

Written as DNA, the CDR3 is TGCGCCAGCAGCCGGAGCCCGGGACTAGCGGGCGGTGAGCAGTTCTTC. Translating it yields CASSRSPGLAGGEQFF. The chain has TRBV4-3 and TRBJ2-1; 12 bases are shared with TRBD2. The CDR3 runs 16 residues. V was pared by 4 bases and J by 9 bases, with 10 bases of the junction left unmatched. Germline lookup yields CDR1 LGHNA and CDR2 YSLEER.

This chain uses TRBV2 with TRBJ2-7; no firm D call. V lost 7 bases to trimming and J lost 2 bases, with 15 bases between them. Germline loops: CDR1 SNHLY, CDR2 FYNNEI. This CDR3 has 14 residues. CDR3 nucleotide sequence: TGTGCCAGCAAGGGCCGAACCGGCACCTACGAGCAGTACTTC. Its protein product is CASKGRTGTYEQYF.

CDR3 region: CASSTRVSPLHF. DNA of the CDR3: TGTGCCAGTAGTACCAGGGTTTCACCCCTCCACTTT. The chain couples TRBV19 to TRBJ1-6, with D possibly matching TRBD1 (5 bases). The germline CDR1 and CDR2 sequences are LNHDA and SQIVND (reference sequence). The CDR3 consists of 12 residues. Deletions cut 4 bases from V and 9 bases from J, with 7 bases between.

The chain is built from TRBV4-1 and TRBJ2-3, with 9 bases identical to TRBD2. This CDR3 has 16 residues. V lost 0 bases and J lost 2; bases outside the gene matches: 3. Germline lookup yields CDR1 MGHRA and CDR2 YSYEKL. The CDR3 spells CASSQETSGNTDTQYF. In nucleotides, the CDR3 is TGCGCCAGCAGCCAAGAGACTAGCGGCAACACAGATACGCAGTATTTT.

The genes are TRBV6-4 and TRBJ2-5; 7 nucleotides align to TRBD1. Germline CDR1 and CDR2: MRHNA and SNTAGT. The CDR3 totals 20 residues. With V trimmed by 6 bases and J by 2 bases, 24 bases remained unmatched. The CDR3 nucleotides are TGTGCCAGCAGCAGTGGTCCCCCTTCCTCAAAACAGGGGCCTCAAGAGACCCAGTACTTC. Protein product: CASSSGPPSSKQGPQETQYF.

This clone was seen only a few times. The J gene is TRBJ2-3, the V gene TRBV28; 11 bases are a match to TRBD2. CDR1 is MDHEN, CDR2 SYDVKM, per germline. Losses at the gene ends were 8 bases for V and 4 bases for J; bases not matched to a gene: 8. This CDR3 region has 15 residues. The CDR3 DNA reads TGTGCCAGCTCCCCGCTAGCGGGGGGCTCAGATACGCAGTATTTT. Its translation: CASSPLAGGSDTQYF.

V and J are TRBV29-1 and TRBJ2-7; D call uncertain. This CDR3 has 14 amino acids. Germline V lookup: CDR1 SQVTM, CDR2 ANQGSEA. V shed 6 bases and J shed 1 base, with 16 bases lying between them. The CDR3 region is CSVRRTPRSYEQYF. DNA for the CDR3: TGCAGCGTGAGGAGAACGCCGCGTTCCTACGAGCAGTACTTC.

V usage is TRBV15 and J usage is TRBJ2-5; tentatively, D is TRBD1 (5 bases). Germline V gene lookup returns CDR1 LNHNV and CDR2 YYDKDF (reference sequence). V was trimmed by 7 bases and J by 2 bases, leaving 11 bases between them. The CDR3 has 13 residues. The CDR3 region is CATKGRQQETQYF. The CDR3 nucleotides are TGTGCCACCAAGGGGCGACAGCAAGAGACCCAGTACTTC.

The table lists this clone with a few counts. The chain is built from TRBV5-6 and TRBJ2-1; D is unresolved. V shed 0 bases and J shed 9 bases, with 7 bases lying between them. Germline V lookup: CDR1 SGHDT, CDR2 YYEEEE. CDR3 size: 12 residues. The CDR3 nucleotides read TGTGCCAGCAGCTTGGCCCCCGGTGAGCAGTTCTTC. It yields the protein CASSLAPGEQFF.

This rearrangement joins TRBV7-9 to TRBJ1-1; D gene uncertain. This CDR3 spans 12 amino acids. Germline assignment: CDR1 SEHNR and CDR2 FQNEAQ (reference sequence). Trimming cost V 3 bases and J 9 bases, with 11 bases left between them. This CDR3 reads CASSFAERKAFF. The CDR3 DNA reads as TGTGCCAGCAGCTTTGCAGAACGGAAAGCTTTCTTT. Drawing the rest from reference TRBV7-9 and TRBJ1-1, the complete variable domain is DTGVSQNPRHKITKRGQNVTFRCDPISEHNRLYWYRQTLGQGPEFLTYFQNEAQLEKSRLLSDRFSAERPKGSFSTLEIQRTEQGDSAMYLCASSFAERKAFFGQGTRLTVV.

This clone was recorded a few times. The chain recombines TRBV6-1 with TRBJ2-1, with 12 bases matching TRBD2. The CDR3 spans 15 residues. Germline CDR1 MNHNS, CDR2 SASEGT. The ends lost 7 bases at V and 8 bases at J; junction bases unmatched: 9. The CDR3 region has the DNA TGTGCCAGCAACCAACTAGCGGGGGGAATCGATGAGCAGTTCTTC. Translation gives CASNQLAGGIDEQFF.

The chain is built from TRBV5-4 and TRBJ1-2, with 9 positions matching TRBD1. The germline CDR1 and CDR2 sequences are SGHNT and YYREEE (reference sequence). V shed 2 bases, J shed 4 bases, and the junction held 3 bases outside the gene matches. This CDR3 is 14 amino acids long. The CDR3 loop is CASSLRGQGYGYTF. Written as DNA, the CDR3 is TGTGCCAGCAGCTTACGGGGACAGGGCTATGGCTACACCTTC. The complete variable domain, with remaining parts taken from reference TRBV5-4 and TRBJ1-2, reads ETGVTQSPTHLIKTRGQQVTLRCSSQSGHNTVSWYQQALGQGPQFIFQYYREEENGRGNFPPRFSGLQFPNYSSELNVNALELDDSALYLCASSLRGQGYGYTFGSGTRLTVV.

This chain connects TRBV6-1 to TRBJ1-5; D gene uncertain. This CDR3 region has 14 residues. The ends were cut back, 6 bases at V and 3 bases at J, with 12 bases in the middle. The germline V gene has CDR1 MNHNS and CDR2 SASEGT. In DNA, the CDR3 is TGTGCCAGCAGAACGTGGAGTAACAATCAGCCCCAGCATTTT. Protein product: CASRTWSNNQPQHF.

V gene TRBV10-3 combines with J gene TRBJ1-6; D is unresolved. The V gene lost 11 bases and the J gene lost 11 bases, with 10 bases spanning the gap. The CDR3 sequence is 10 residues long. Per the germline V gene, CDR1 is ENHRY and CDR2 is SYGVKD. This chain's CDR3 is CASPVPPLHF. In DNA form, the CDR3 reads TGTGCCTCCCCGGTCCCACCCCTCCACTTT.

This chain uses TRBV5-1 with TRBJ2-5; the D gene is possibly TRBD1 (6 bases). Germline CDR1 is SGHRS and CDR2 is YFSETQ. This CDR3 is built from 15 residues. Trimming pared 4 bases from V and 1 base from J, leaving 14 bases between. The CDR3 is CASSISGQLQETQYF. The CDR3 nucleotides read TGCGCCAGCAGCATCAGTGGACAGCTCCAAGAGACCCAGTACTTC.

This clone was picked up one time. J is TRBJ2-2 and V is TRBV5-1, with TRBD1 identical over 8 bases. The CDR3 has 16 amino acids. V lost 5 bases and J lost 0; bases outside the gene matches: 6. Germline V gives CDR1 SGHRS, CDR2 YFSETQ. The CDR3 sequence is CASSFTGGPNTGELFF. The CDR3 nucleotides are TGCGCCAGCAGTTTTACAGGGGGTCCGAACACCGGGGAGCTGTTTTTT.

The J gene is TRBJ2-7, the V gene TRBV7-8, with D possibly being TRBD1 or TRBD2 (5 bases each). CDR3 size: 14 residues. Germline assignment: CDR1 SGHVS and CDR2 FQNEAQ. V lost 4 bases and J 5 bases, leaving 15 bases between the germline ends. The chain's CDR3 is CASSSPPGTNEQYF. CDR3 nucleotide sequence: TGTGCCAGCAGCTCACCCCCAGGGACCAACGAGCAGTACTTC.

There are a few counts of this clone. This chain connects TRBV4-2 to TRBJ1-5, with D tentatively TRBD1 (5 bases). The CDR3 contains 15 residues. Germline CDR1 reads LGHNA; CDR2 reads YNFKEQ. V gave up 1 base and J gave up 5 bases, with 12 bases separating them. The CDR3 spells CASSQAWDLDQPQHF. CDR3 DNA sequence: TGTGCCAGCAGCCAAGCGTGGGACCTCGATCAGCCCCAGCATTTT.

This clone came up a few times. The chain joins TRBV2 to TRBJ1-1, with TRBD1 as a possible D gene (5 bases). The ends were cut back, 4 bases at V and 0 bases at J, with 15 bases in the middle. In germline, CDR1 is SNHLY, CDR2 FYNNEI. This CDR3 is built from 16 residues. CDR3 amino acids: CASSVAQGRMNTEAFF. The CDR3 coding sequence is TGTGCCAGCAGTGTAGCCCAGGGAAGGATGAACACTGAAGCTTTCTTT.

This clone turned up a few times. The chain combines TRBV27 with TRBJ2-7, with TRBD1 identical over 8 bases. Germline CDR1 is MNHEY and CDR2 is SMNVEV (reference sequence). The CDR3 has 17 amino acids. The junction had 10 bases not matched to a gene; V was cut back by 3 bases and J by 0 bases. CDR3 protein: CASSFLGTGRSSYEQYF. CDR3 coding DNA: TGTGCCAGCAGTTTTTTGGGGACAGGAAGGAGCTCCTACGAGCAGTACTTC.

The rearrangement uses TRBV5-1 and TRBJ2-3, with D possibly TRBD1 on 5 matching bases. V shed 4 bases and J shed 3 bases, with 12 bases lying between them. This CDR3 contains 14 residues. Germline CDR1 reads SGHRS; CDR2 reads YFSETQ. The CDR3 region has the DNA TGCGCCAGCAGCAACCCAGGGTTGACAGATACGCAGTATTTT. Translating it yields CASSNPGLTDTQYF.

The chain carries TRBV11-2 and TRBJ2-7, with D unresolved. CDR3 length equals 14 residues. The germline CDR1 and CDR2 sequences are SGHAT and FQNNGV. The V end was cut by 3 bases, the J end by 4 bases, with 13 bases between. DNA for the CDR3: TGTGCCAGCAGCTTGCCCGCCCCCACATACGAGCAGTACTTC. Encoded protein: CASSLPAPTYEQYF.